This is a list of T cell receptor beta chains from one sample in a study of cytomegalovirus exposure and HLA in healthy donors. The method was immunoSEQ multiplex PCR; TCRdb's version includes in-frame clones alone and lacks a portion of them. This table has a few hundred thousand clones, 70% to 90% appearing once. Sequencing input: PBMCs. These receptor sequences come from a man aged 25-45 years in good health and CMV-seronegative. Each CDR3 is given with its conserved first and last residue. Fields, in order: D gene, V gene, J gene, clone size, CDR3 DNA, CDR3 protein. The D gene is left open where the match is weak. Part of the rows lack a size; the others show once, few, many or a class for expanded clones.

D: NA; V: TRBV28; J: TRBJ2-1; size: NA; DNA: TGTGCCAGCATGAGTTCGGGGGGCGGCAATGAGCAGTTCTTC; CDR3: CASMSSGGGNEQFF
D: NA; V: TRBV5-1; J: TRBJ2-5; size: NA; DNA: TGCGCCAGCAGCTTGGAAGTGGTCCAGGAGACCCAGTACTTC; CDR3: CASSLEVVQETQYF
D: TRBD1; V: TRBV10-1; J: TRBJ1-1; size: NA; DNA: TGCGCCAGCAGTGAGTCGAACAGGGGGCGCGGAGCTTTCTTT; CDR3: CASSESNRGRGAFF
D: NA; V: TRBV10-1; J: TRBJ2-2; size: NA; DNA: TGCGCCAGCAGTGAGTCTCTAAACACCGGGGAGCTGTTTTTT; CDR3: CASSESLNTGELFF
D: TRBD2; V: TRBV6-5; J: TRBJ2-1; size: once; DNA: TGTGCCAGCAGTTGGTTAGCGGGGGCCCCCAATGAGCAGTTCTTC; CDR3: CASSWLAGAPNEQFF
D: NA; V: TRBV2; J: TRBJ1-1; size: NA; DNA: TGTGCCAGCAGTGACTCATTCATAGGGGCATGGGTAGGAGTGAACACTGAAGCTTTCTTT; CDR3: CASSDSFIGAWVGVNTEAFF
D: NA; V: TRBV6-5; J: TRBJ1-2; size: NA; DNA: TGTGCCATCAGAGCCCCCCTTGGCTACACCTTC; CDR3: CAIRAPLGYTF
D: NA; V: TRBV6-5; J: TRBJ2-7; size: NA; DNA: TGTGCCAGCAGGGGGAGCGGAGCTAGAAGATACGAGCAGTACTTC; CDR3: CASRGSGARRYEQYF
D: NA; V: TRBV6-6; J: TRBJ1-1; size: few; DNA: TGTGCCAGCAGTCGTCGACAGTCGCTGAACACTGAAGCTTTCTTT; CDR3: CASSRRQSLNTEAFF
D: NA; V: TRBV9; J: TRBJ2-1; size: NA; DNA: TGTGCCAGCTCTCACTACGGGTCGGATGAGCAGTTCTTC; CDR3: CASSHYGSDEQFF
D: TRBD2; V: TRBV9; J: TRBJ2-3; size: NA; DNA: TGTGCCAGCAGCGTTCGGGGGGACGGGACGATAGATACGCAGTATTTT; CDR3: CASSVRGDGTIDTQYF
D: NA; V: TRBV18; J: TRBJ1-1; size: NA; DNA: TGTGCCAGCTCACCAGCCAGGGGATCCGAAGCTTTCTTT; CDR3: CASSPARGSEAFF
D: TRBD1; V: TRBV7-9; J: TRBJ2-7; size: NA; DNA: TGTGCCAGCAGCTTCACAATATCGGACAGGGGCTACGAGCAGTACTTC; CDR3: CASSFTISDRGYEQYF
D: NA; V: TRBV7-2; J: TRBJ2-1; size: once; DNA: TGTGCCAGCAGCTTATCCGGGGTCTCCTACAATGAGCAGTTCTTC; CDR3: CASSLSGVSYNEQFF
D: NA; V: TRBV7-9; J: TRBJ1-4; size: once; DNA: TGTGCCAGCAGCTTGGGCCCTCAGGGGAATGAAAAACTGTTTTTT; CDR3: CASSLGPQGNEKLFF
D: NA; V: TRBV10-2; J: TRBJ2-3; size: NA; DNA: TGCGCCAGCAGTGAGGCGGGGGCAGAGGGAACGCAGTATTTT; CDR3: CASSEAGAEGTQYF
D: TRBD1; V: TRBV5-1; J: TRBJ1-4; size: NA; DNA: TGCGCCAGCAGCTTGGGAGAGGGGACAGGGATGGAGAAACTGTTTTTT; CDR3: CASSLGEGTGMEKLFF
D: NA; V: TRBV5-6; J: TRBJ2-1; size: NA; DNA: TGTGCCAGCAGCGGCATGGGGCGGGGGCCTTCCTACAATGAGCAGTTCTTC; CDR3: CASSGMGRGPSYNEQFF
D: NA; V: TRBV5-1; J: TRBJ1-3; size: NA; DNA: TGCGCCAGCAGCATAGGGACACAAGCTGGAAACACCATATATTTT; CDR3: CASSIGTQAGNTIYF
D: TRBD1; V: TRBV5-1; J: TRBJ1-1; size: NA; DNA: TGCGCCAGCAGCTTAAAGCCGGGACAGGGGTACACTGAAGCTTTCTTT; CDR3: CASSLKPGQGYTEAFF
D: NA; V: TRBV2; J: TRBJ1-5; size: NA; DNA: TGTGCCAGCAGTCCGACAGGAATTAGCAATCAGCCCCAGCATTTT; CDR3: CASSPTGISNQPQHF
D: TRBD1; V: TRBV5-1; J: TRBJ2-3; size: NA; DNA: TGCGCCAGCAGCTTCCGACAGGGCGACACAGATACGCAGTATTTT; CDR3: CASSFRQGDTDTQYF
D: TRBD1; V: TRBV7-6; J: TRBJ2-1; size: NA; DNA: TGTGCCAGCAGCTTCGGCCCCGGGACAGTCTACAATGAGCAGTTCTTC; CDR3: CASSFGPGTVYNEQFF
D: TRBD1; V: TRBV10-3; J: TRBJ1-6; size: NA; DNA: TGTGCCATCAGCGATCGACAGGGGGCGTCTAATTCACCCCTCCACTTT; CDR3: CAISDRQGASNSPLHF
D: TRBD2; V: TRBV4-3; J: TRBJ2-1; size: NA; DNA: TGCGCCAGCAGCCAGCTCTCGGGTAGCGGGGGGGCCGGGAGCTCCTACAATGAGCAGTTCTTC; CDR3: CASSQLSGSGGAGSSYNEQFF
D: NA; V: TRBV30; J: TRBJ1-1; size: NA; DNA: TGTGCCTGGAGTACAGGTACTGAAGCTTTCTTT; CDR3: CAWSTGTEAFF
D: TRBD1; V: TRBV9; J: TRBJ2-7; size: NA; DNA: TGTGCCAGCAGCGTAGGGCAAGACAGGGTAGGCGAGCAGTACTTC; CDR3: CASSVGQDRVGEQYF
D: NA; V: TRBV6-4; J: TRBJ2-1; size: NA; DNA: TGTGCCAGCAGTGAATGGACAGCAAGCCATGAGCAGTTCTTC; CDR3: CASSEWTASHEQFF
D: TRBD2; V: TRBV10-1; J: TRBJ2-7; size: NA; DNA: TGCGCCAGCAGCGAACAAACTAGCGGGGGGTCGACCTACGAGCAGTACTTC; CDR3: CASSEQTSGGSTYEQYF
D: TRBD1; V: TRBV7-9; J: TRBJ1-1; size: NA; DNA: TGTGCCAGCAGCCTAGGGTCAGGGGGGAACACTGAAGCTTTCTTT; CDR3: CASSLGSGGNTEAFF
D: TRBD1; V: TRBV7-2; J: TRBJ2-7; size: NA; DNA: TGTGCCAGCAGCTTAGGGTTTGCGAGGGACAGCTCCTACGAGCAGTACTTC; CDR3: CASSLGFARDSSYEQYF
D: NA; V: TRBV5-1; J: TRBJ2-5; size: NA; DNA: TGCGCCAGCAGCTTATGGAGGGAGACCCAGTACTTC; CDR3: CASSLWRETQYF
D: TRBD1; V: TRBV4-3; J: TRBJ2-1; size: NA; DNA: TGCGCCAGCAGCCAGGGGACAGCAACAAACAATGAGCAGTTCTTC; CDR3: CASSQGTATNNEQFF
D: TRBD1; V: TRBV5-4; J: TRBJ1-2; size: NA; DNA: TGTGCCAGCAGCTATCGGACAGGGAGTGTGCATGGCTACACCTTC; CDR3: CASSYRTGSVHGYTF
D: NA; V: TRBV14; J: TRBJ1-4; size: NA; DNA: TGTGCCAGCAGCCCCCTTGTATGGGCAAGTAATGAAAAACTGTTTTTT; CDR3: CASSPLVWASNEKLFF
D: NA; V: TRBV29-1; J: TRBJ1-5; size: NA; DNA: TGCAGCGTTGCAGGGAATCCTGATCAGCCCCAGCATTTT; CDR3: CSVAGNPDQPQHF
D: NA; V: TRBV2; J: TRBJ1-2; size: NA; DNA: TGTGCCAGCAGCCCCGACTGGGCTAACTATGGCTACACCTTC; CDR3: CASSPDWANYGYTF
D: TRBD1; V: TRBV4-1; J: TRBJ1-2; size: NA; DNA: TGCGCCAGCAGCCTGGGGACAGGGGCCTATGGCTACACCTTC; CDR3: CASSLGTGAYGYTF
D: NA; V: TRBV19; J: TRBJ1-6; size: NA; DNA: TGTGCCAGTAGTATAGACAGTTCGAATTCACCCCTCCACTTT; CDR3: CASSIDSSNSPLHF
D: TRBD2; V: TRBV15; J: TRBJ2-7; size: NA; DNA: TGTGCCACCAGCAGGCGGCTAGCGGGGCACGAGCAGTACTTC; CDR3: CATSRRLAGHEQYF
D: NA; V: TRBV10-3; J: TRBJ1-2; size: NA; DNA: TGTGCCATCAGGGACAGAACAAACTATGGCTACACCTTC; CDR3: CAIRDRTNYGYTF